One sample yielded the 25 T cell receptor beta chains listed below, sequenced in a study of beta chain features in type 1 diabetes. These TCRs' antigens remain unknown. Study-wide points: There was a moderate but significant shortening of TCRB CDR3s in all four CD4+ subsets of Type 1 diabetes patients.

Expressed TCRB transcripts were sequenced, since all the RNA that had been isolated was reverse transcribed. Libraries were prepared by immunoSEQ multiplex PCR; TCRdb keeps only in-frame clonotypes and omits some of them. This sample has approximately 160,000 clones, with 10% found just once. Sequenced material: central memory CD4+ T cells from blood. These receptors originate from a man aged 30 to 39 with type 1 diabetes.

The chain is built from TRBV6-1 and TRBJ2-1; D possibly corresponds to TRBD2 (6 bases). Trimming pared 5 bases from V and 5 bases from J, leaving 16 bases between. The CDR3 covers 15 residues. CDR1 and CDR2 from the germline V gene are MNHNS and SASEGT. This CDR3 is CASSQDYYINNEQFF. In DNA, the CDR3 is TGTGCCAGCAGTCAGGACTACTACATCAACAATGAGCAGTTCTTC.

CDR3 DNA: TGCAGTGCCGAGGTCGTCGACATTCAGTACTTC. This translates into CSAEVVDIQYF. The rearrangement uses TRBV20-1 and TRBJ2-4; D gene unclear. Deletions cut 6 bases from V and 8 bases from J, with 11 bases between. The V gene's germline CDR1 is DFQATT and CDR2 SNEGSKA (reference sequence). The CDR3 length is 11 residues.

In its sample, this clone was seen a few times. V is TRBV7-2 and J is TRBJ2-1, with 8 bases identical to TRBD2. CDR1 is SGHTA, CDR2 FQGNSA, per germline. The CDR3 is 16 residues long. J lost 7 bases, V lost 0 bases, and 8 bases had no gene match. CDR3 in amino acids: CASSLAAQRERNEQFF. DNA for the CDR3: TGTGCCAGCAGCTTAGCGGCCCAGCGGGAGCGGAATGAGCAGTTCTTC.

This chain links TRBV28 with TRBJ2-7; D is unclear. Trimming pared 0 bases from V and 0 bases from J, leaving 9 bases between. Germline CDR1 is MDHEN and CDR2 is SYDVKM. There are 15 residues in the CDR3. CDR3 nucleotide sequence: TGTGCCAGCAGTTTATGGGGCAGTAGCTCCTACGAGCAGTACTTC. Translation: CASSLWGSSSYEQYF. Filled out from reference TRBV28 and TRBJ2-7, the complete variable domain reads DVKVTQSSRYLVKRTGEKVFLECVQDMDHENMFWYRQDPGLGLRLIYFSYDVKMKEKGDIPEGYSVSREKKERFSLILESASTNQTSMYLCASSLWGSSSYEQYFGPGTRLTVT.

As DNA, the CDR3 is TGTGCCAGCAGTACCCCTCAGGTTACCTACGAGCAGTACTTC. It is translated as CASSTPQVTYEQYF. The genes are TRBV2 and TRBJ2-7; D unclear. This CDR3 comprises 14 residues. From germline, CDR1 is SNHLY and CDR2 FYNNEI. V lost 5 bases to trimming and J lost 2 bases, with 13 bases between them.

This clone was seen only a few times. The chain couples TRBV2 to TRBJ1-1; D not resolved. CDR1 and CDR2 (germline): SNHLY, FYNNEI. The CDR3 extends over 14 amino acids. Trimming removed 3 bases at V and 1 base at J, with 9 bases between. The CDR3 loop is CASSDSGRNTEAFF. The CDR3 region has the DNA TGTGCCAGCAGTGATTCGGGTCGGAACACTGAAGCTTTCTTT.

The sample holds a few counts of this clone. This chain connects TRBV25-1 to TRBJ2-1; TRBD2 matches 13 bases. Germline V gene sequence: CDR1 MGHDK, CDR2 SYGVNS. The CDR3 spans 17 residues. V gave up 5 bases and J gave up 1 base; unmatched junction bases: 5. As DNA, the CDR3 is TGTGCCAGCAGTTCGACTAGCGGGAGGCTATCCTACAATGAGCAGTTCTTC. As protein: CASSSTSGRLSYNEQFF.

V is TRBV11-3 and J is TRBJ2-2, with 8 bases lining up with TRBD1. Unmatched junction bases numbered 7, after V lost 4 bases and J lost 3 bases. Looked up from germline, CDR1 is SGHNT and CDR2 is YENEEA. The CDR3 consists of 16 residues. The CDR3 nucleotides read TGTGCCAGCAGCTACGACGACAGGGGTGACACCGGGGAGCTGTTTTTT. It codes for CASSYDDRGDTGELFF. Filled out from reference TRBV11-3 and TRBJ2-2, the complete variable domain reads EAGVVQSPRYKIIEKKQPVAFWCNPISGHNTLYWYLQNLGQGPELLIRYENEEAVDDSQLPKDRFSAERLKGVDSTLKIQPAELGDSAVYLCASSYDDRGDTGELFFGEGSRLTVL.

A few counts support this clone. This CDR3 reads CASSRTGVDGYTF. The CDR3 coding sequence is TGTGCCAGCAGCCGGACAGGGGTTGATGGCTACACCTTC. The chain employs TRBV7-9 and TRBJ1-2, with TRBD1 matching 9 bases. In germline, CDR1 is SEHNR, CDR2 FQNEAQ (reference sequence). The CDR3 is made up of 13 amino acids. The trim removed 5 bases at V and 6 bases at J, leaving 4 bases unmatched.

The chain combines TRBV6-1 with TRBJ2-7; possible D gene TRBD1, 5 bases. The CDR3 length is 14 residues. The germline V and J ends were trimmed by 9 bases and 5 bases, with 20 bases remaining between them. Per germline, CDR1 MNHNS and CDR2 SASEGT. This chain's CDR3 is CASGAGANAHEQYF. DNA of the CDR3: TGTGCCAGTGGGGCTGGAGCGAACGCCCACGAGCAGTACTTC.

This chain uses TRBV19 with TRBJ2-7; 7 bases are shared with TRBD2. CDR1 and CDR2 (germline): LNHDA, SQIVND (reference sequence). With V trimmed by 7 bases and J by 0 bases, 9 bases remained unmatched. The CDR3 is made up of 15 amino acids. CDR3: CASKERDMGSYEQYF. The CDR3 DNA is TGTGCCAGTAAGGAGCGGGATATGGGCTCCTACGAGCAGTACTTC.

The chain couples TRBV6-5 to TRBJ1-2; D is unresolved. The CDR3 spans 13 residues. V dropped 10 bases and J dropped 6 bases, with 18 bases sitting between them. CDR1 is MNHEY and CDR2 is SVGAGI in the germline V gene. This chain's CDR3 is CAISPAPGNGYTF. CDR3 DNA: TGTGCCATCAGCCCGGCTCCGGGGAATGGCTACACCTTC.

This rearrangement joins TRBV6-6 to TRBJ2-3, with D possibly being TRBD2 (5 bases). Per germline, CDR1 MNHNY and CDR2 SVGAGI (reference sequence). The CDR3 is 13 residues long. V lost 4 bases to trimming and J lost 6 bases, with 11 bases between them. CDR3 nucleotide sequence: TGTGCCAGCAGTTGGGGAGAGTTCGATACGCAGTATTTT. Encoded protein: CASSWGEFDTQYF.

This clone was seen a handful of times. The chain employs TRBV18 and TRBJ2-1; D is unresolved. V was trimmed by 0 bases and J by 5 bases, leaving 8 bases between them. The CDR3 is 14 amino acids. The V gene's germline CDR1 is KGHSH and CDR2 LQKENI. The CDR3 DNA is TGTGCCAGCTCACCACCGCAGGCGAACAATGAGCAGTTCTTC. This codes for CASSPPQANNEQFF.

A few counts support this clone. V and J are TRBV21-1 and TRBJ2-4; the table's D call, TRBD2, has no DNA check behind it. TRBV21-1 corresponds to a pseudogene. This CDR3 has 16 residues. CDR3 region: CASSLGTPLAKNIQYF. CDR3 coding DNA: TGTGCCAGCAGCCTCGGGACTCCCTTAGCCAAAAACATTCAGTACTTC.

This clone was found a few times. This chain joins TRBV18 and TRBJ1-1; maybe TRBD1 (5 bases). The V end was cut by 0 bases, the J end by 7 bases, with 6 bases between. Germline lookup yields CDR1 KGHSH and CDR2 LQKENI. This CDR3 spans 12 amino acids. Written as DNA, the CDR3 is TGTGCCAGCTCACCACCCCAGGGTGAAGCTTTCTTT. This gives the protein CASSPPQGEAFF.

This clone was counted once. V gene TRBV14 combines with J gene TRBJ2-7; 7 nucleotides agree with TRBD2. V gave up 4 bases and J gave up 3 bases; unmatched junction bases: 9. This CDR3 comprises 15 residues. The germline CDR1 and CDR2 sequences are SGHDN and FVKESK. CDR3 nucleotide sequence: TGTGCCAGCAGCCGGGTCGGGGGGTTGGTCTACGAGCAGTACTTC. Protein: CASSRVGGLVYEQYF. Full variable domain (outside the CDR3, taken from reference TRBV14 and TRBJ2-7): EAGVTQFPSHSVIEKGQTVTLRCDPISGHDNLYWYRRVMGKEIKFLLHFVKESKQDESGMPNNRFLAERTGGTYSTLKVQPAELEDSGVYFCASSRVGGLVYEQYFGPGTRLTVT.

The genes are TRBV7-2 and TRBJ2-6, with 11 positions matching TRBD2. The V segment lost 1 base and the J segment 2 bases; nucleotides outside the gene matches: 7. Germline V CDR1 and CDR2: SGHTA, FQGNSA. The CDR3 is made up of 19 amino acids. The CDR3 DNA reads TGTGCCAGCAGCTTAGTGAGACTAGCGGGATTCCCTGGGGCCAACGTCCTGACTTTC. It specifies CASSLVRLAGFPGANVLTF.

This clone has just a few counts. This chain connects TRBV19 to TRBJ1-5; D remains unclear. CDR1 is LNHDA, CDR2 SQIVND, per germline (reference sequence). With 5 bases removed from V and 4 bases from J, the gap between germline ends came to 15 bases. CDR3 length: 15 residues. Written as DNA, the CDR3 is TGTGCCAGTAGTCGTCCTAAGGGAGAGAATCAGCCCCAGCATTTT. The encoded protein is CASSRPKGENQPQHF.

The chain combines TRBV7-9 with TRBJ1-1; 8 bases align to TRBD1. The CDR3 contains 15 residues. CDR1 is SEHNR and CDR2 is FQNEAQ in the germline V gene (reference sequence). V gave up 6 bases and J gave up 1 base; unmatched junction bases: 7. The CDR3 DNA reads TGTGCCAGCAGACTAGGACAGGGTCGGAACACTGAAGCTTTCTTT. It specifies CASRLGQGRNTEAFF.

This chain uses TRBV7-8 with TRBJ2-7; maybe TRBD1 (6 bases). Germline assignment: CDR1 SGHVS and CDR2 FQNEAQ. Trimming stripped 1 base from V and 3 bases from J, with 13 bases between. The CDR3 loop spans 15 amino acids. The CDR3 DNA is TGTGCCAGCAGCTTAGTGGCAGGGGATCTCTACGAGCAGTACTTC. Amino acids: CASSLVAGDLYEQYF.

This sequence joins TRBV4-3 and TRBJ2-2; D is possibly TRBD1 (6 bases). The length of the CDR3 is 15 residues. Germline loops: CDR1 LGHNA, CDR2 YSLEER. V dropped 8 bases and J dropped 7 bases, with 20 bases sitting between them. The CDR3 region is CASGSTGFGGGELFF. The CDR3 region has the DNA TGCGCCAGCGGATCCACAGGGTTCGGTGGCGGGGAGCTGTTTTTT.

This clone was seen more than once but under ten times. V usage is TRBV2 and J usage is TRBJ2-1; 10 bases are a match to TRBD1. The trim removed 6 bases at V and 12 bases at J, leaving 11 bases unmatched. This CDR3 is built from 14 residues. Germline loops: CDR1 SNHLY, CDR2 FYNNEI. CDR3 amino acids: CASSLGDRGRSQFF. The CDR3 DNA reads TGTGCCAGCAGCCTTGGGGACAGGGGTAGGTCGCAGTTCTTC.

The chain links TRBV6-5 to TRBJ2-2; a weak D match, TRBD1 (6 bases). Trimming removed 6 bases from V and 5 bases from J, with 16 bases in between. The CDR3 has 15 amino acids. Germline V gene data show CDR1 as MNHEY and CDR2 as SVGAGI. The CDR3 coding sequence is TGTGCCAGCAGCCAAGAGGGGGTGTTGACCGGGGAGCTGTTTTTT. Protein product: CASSQEGVLTGELFF.

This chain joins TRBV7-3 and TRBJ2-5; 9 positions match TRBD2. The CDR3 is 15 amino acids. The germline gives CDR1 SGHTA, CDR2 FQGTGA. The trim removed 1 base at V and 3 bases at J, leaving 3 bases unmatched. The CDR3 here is CASSLIGGREETQYF. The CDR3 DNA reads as TGTGCCAGCAGCTTAATAGGCGGGAGGGAAGAGACCCAGTACTTC.